This TCR beta chain was sequenced for a study of T cells in Graves' hyperthyroidism and ophthalmopathy. V was clipped by 0 bases and J by 1 base; unmatched bases: 11. From germline, CDR1 is SGHNT and CDR2 YENEEA. The CDR3 contains 18 residues. This clonotype has a handful of counts. Amplified TCR beta CDR3 regions derived from RNA transcripts. The TCR CDR3 was amplified in a first-round RT-PCR using the HTBI primer set. TCRdb re-derived calls from the multiplex PCR reads in MiXCR, one entry per CDR3 protein. The sample lists approximately 600,000 distinct CDR3 sequences, approximately 15% occurring once.

The chain uses TRBV11-3 and TRBJ1-1; the match to TRBD1 covers 7 bases. Sequencing was done on a sample of blood. The sequence derives from a woman aged 25-40 years with Graves' hyperthyroidism that later progressed to Graves' ophthalmopathy. Written as DNA, the CDR3 is TGTGCCAGCAGCTTAGAGAGTCTTTGGGGACAGCAGAACACTGAAGCTTTCTTT. Translating gives CASSLESLWGQQNTEAFF.